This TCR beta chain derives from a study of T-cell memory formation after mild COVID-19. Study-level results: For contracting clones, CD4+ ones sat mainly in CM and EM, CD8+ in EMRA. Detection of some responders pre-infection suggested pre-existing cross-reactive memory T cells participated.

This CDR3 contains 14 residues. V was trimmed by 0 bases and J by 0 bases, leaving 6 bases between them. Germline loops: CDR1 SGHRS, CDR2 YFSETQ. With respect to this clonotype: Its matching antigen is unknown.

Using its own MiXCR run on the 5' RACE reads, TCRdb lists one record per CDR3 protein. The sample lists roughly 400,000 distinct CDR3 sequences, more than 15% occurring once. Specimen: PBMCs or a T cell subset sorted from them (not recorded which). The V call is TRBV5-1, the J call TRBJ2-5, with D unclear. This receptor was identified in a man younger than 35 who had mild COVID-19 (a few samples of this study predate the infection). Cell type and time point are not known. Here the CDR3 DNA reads TGCGCCAGCAGCTTGGGGAGCAACCAAGAGACCCAGTACTTC. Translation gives CASSLGSNQETQYF.